The 13 T cell receptor beta chains below all came from one sample that was sequenced in a study of beta chain features in type 1 diabetes. These receptors have no known antigen. Isolated RNA was reverse transcribed in full, so expressed TCRB transcripts were sequenced. Only in-frame clones appear in the TCRdb table, and some are missing; sequencing was by immunoSEQ multiplex PCR. The data contain some 350,000 clones, roughly 13% of them singletons. The study, taken as a whole, reports: Shortening that was moderate but significant affected the TCRB CDR3s of Type 1 diabetes patients in all four CD4+ subsets.

Sequencing input: naive CD4+ T cells from blood. The receptor set was obtained from a woman between 18 and 30 years old with type 1 diabetes.

This rearrangement joins TRBV14 to TRBJ1-1; D possibly corresponds to TRBD1 (5 bases). V was shortened by 5 bases and J by 4 bases, with 17 bases between the two germline ends. The length of the CDR3 is 15 residues. Germline loops: CDR1 SGHDN, CDR2 FVKESK. In nucleotides, the CDR3 is TGTGCCAGCAGCACCCTGCCCGGGGGTTTCACTGAAGCTTTCTTT. This codes for CASSTLPGGFTEAFF. Together with reference TRBV14 and TRBJ1-1, the CDR3 gives the full variable domain: EAGVTQFPSHSVIEKGQTVTLRCDPISGHDNLYWYRRVMGKEIKFLLHFVKESKQDESGMPNNRFLAERTGGTYSTLKVQPAELEDSGVYFCASSTLPGGFTEAFFGQGTRLTVV.

The V call is TRBV18, the J call TRBJ2-3, with 8 bases identical to TRBD1. In germline, CDR1 is KGHSH, CDR2 LQKENI. The CDR3 extends over 15 amino acids. Trimming removed 5 bases from V and 5 bases from J; junction bases left unmatched: 9. CDR3 sequence reads: CASSRPGGDGDTQYF. The CDR3 nucleotides read TGTGCCAGCTCAAGACCAGGGGGCGACGGAGATACGCAGTATTTT.

V and J are TRBV15 and TRBJ2-7; 7 bases map to TRBD2. Germline assignment: CDR1 LNHNV and CDR2 YYDKDF (reference sequence). V gave up 0 bases and J gave up 3 bases; unmatched junction bases: 8. This CDR3 is 16 amino acids long. The CDR3 DNA reads TGTGCCACCAGCAGAGATCGCGGGACTAATCGCTACGAGCAGTACTTC. As protein: CATSRDRGTNRYEQYF.

This clone was seen only a few times. The rearrangement links TRBV27 to TRBJ2-1; unclear D gene. The ends were cut back, 3 bases at V and 9 bases at J, with 6 bases in the middle. There are 11 residues in the CDR3. Per germline, CDR1 MNHEY and CDR2 SMNVEV (reference sequence). CDR3 bases: TGTGCCAGCAGTTTTTTCGGTGAGCAGTTCTTC. Translation gives CASSFFGEQFF.

The V and J genes are TRBV11-2 and TRBJ2-1, with 12 bases lining up with TRBD2. V trimming: 5 bases; J trimming: 4 bases; junction bases outside the gene matches: 6. CDR1 is SGHAT and CDR2 is FQNNGV in the germline V gene. The CDR3 is 16 residues long. CDR3 in DNA: TGTGCCAGCAGCAACCAGGGACTAGCGGGTTACAATGAGCAGTTCTTC. Encoded protein: CASSNQGLAGYNEQFF.

The V and J genes are TRBV6-5 and TRBJ1-1; 8 nucleotides align to TRBD1. CDR1 is MNHEY, CDR2 SVGAGI, per germline. Losses at the gene ends were 7 bases for V and 1 base for J; bases not matched to a gene: 5. This CDR3 spans 14 amino acids. DNA of the CDR3: TGTGCCAGCACCCCAACAGGGGGGAACACTGAAGCTTTCTTT. Encoded protein: CASTPTGGNTEAFF.

The chain uses TRBV5-1 and TRBJ1-2, with 9 bases that match TRBD1. This CDR3 is 16 amino acids long. The germline V gene encodes CDR1 SGHRS and CDR2 YFSETQ. J was trimmed by 5 bases and V by 4 bases; bases with no gene match: 12. The CDR3 is CASSPEGQGVGYGYTF. The CDR3 nucleotides read TGCGCCAGCAGCCCAGAGGGACAGGGTGTAGGGTATGGCTACACCTTC. The full variable domain, completed using reference TRBV5-1 and TRBJ1-2, is KAGVTQTPRYLIKTRGQQVTLSCSPISGHRSVSWYQQTPGQGLQFLFEYFSETQRNKGNFPGRFSGRQFSNSRSEMNVSTLELGDSALYLCASSPEGQGVGYGYTFGSGTRLTVV.

Only a few counts were recorded for this clone. The gene calls are TRBV19 and TRBJ2-1; D might be TRBD2 (6 bases). Trimming left V 6 bases short and J 7 bases short, with 13 bases between. Germline assignment: CDR1 LNHDA and CDR2 SQIVND (reference sequence). This CDR3 region has 13 residues. The CDR3 spells CASRNLSGNEQFF. In nucleotides, the CDR3 is TGTGCCAGTAGGAACCTCAGCGGGAATGAGCAGTTCTTC.

The V gene is TRBV19, the J gene TRBJ2-3; D gene unclear. The germline CDR1 and CDR2 sequences are LNHDA and SQIVND (reference sequence). CDR3 length: 14 amino acids. V was trimmed by 4 bases and J by 0 bases, leaving 8 bases between them. Here the CDR3 DNA reads TGTGCCAGTAGTAAGGAGTTTAGCACAGATACGCAGTATTTT. It encodes CASSKEFSTDTQYF. Filled out from reference TRBV19 and TRBJ2-3, the complete variable domain reads DGGITQSPKYLFRKEGQNVTLSCEQNLNHDAMYWYRQDPGQGLRLIYYSQIVNDFQKGDIAEGYSVSREKKESFPLTVTSAQKNPTAFYLCASSKEFSTDTQYFGPGTRLTVL.

This clone was counted a few times. The rearrangement links TRBV11-2 to TRBJ2-1, with 7 positions matching TRBD2. J was trimmed by 6 bases and V by 1 base; bases with no gene match: 6. Germline CDR1 SGHAT, CDR2 FQNNGV. The CDR3 contains 15 residues. The CDR3 nucleotides read TGTGCCAGCAGCTTAGGAGTAGCGGGCCTCAATGAGCAGTTCTTC. The encoded protein is CASSLGVAGLNEQFF.

The chain employs TRBV5-1 and TRBJ2-3; D gene uncertain. Trimming cost V 4 bases and J 4 bases, with 16 bases left between them. In germline, CDR1 is SGHRS, CDR2 YFSETQ. The CDR3 is 15 residues long. CDR3 amino acids: CASSRTSGLSDTQYF. The CDR3 DNA reads as TGCGCCAGCAGCAGAACCTCAGGTTTGTCAGATACGCAGTATTTT.

The chain joins TRBV28 to TRBJ1-2, with 11 positions matching TRBD1. This CDR3 has 15 residues. From germline, CDR1 is MDHEN and CDR2 SYDVKM. The V segment lost 5 bases and the J segment 3 bases; nucleotides outside the gene matches: 5. The CDR3 is CASSGPGQGDYGYTF. In nucleotides, the CDR3 is TGTGCCAGCAGTGGGCCGGGACAGGGGGACTATGGCTACACCTTC.

This clone was detected a few times. The CDR3 loop reads CASRDSASGGEQFF. CDR3 nucleotides: TGTGCCAGCAGGGATAGCGCCTCGGGGGGTGAGCAGTTCTTC. The chain combines TRBV28 with TRBJ2-1; TRBD2 matches at 7 bases. The CDR3 is made up of 14 amino acids. Germline V gives CDR1 MDHEN, CDR2 SYDVKM. Germline trimming cut 6 bases from V and 9 bases from J; bases unmatched to any gene: 11.